This is a list of T cell receptor beta chains from one sample in a study of graft-versus-host responses after intestinal transplantation. Generated by immunoSEQ multiplex PCR, the TCRdb table keeps only in-frame clones and is missing some. The sample has roughly 34,000 clones, approximately 95% seen once; the top ten hold 0.2% to 0.25%. The antigens of these receptors remain unknown. Source: unstimulated CD4+ T cells sorted from spleen or lymph node cells, taken before transplant. The source of these receptors is a human donor who was the organ donor for an intestinal transplant. CDR3s include the opening cysteine and the closing phenylalanine or tryptophan. A D gene is named only where the DNA matches it firmly. The size field is filled for only some rows; it gives once, few, many or a size class.

d_call,j_call,clone_size,v_call,cdr3_nt,cdr3_aa
NA,TRBJ1-3,NA,TRBV7-2,TGTGCCATACAGACCAGCTCTGGAAACACCATATATTTT,CAIQTSSGNTIYF
NA,TRBJ1-5,NA,TRBV11-2,TGTGCCAGCAGCTTGGAGGGAGGGGGCAATCAGCCCCAGCATTTT,CASSLEGGGNQPQHF
TRBD1,TRBJ2-7,NA,TRBV18,TGTGCCAGCTCACCCCGGGACAGGGCGTCCGAGCAGTACTTC,CASSPRDRASEQYF
NA,TRBJ1-6,NA,TRBV11-3,TGTGCCAGCAGCCCGCGAGGGGCGGGATCACCCCTCCACTTT,CASSPRGAGSPLHF
TRBD1,TRBJ2-7,NA,TRBV30,TGTGCCTGGAGTCGGGACAGCTACGAGCAGTACTTC,CAWSRDSYEQYF
TRBD2,TRBJ2-3,NA,TRBV10-3,TGTGCCATCAGTGATGTGGCGGGAGACACAGATACGCAGTATTTT,CAISDVAGDTDTQYF
NA,TRBJ1-6,once,TRBV30,TGTGCCTGGAGGAACAGGGTCCCTTTAGGTTCACCCCTCCACTTT,CAWRNRVPLGSPLHF
NA,TRBJ2-1,NA,TRBV19,TGTGCCAGTAGTATCGGAACCGCCGGAAATGAGCAGTTCTTC,CASSIGTAGNEQFF
NA,TRBJ2-3,NA,TRBV7-2,TGTGCCAGCAGCTGGGACTCCTCCTCTGGCACAGATACGCAGTATTTT,CASSWDSSSGTDTQYF
NA,TRBJ1-1,NA,TRBV6-5,TGTGCCAGCAGTTACTCGGGGACGCTAGCTTTCTTT,CASSYSGTLAFF
TRBD1,TRBJ1-2,NA,TRBV27,TGTGCCAGCAGTAAACTTGGACAGGGGGCGTACTATGGCTACACCTTC,CASSKLGQGAYYGYTF
NA,TRBJ1-6,NA,TRBV9,TGTGCCAGCAGCGTACAGGGCTATAATTCACCCCTCCACTTT,CASSVQGYNSPLHF
NA,TRBJ1-3,few,TRBV6-6,TGTGCCAGCAGCCCGCCGGGGCAGGGCTACACCATATATTTT,CASSPPGQGYTIYF
NA,TRBJ2-3,NA,TRBV28,TGTGCCGCACGCCGAACTACCAGCACAGATACGCAGTATTTT,CAARRTTSTDTQYF
TRBD1,TRBJ1-4,NA,TRBV7-9,TGTGCCAGCAGCTTATCAGGGGGCCCCCCAACTAATGAAAAACTGTTTTTT,CASSLSGGPPTNEKLFF
NA,TRBJ1-4,NA,TRBV6-5,TGTGCCAGCAGTTACTCCCCCGGGGGGCGTGAAAAACTGTTTTTT,CASSYSPGGREKLFF
TRBD2,TRBJ2-3,NA,TRBV5-1,TGCGCCAGCAGCTTGAACGCGGGGGGGCTAGATACGCAGTATTTT,CASSLNAGGLDTQYF
TRBD1,TRBJ1-2,NA,TRBV28,TGTGCCAGCGACCGGCCGACAGGGTACTATGGCTACACCTTC,CASDRPTGYYGYTF
TRBD2,TRBJ2-5,NA,TRBV7-9,TGTGCCAGCGGGTGGACGGGACTAATGTTGGAGACCCAGTACTTC,CASGWTGLMLETQYF
NA,TRBJ1-4,NA,TRBV5-1,TGCGCCAGCAGCCGAGGGGACTCAACTAATGAAAAACTGTTTTTT,CASSRGDSTNEKLFF
NA,TRBJ2-2,NA,TRBV14,TGTGCCAGCAGCCGACCGGGAAGGATTGGCGGGGAGCTGTTTTTT,CASSRPGRIGGELFF
NA,TRBJ2-7,NA,TRBV7-2,TGTGCCAGCAGCCCGTCCTACGAGCAGTACTTC,CASSPSYEQYF
NA,TRBJ1-5,NA,TRBV5-6,TGTGCCAGCAGCCGGAGACCTAATCAGCCCCAGCATTTT,CASSRRPNQPQHF
NA,TRBJ2-3,NA,TRBV9,TGTGCCAGCAGCGTAGGTTCCGTGGGCACAGATACGCAGTATTTT,CASSVGSVGTDTQYF
TRBD2,TRBJ2-5,NA,TRBV5-4,TGTGCCAGCAGCTTGAGGCTAGCGGGTACCCAAGAGACCCAGTACTTC,CASSLRLAGTQETQYF
NA,TRBJ2-5,NA,TRBV9,TGTGCCAGCAGCGTAGCTGGGGGACACGGACTTCCCGAGACCCAGTACTTC,CASSVAGGHGLPETQYF
NA,TRBJ2-1,NA,TRBV29-1,TGCAGCGTTGAAGAATTCAGGCAGGGTCCAAATGAGCAGTTCTTC,CSVEEFRQGPNEQFF
NA,TRBJ1-3,NA,TRBV5-4,TGTGCCAGCAGCTTGGATTCCGGAAACACCATATATTTT,CASSLDSGNTIYF
TRBD1,TRBJ1-2,NA,TRBV28,TGTGCCAGCAGTTTAGGGACAGGGGGCTATGGCTACACCTTC,CASSLGTGGYGYTF
TRBD2,TRBJ2-7,NA,TRBV19,TGTGCCAGTAGTATGTATAGCGGGGGGAACGAGCAGTACTTC,CASSMYSGGNEQYF
NA,TRBJ1-2,NA,TRBV7-2,TGTGCCAGCAGCCATATAGCGGGGGGGCGTGGCTACACCTTC,CASSHIAGGRGYTF
NA,TRBJ1-5,NA,TRBV2,TGTGCCAGCAGTGGGCTCCGGGAAGGGTGGGGAAATCAGCCCCAGCATTTT,CASSGLREGWGNQPQHF
NA,TRBJ1-2,NA,TRBV4-3,TGCGCCAGCAGCCAAGATTGGGGGTATGGCTACACCTTC,CASSQDWGYGYTF
NA,TRBJ2-7,NA,TRBV11-2,TGTGCCAGCAGCTACGGACAGGAGGGGCAGTACTTC,CASSYGQEGQYF
NA,TRBJ2-5,NA,TRBV9,TGTGCCAGCAGCGTAGGGGCCTTCCAAGAGACCCAGTACTTC,CASSVGAFQETQYF
TRBD2,TRBJ2-3,NA,TRBV5-1,TGCGCCAGCAGCTTGCAACCCGGGACTAGGTATGATACGCAGTATTTT,CASSLQPGTRYDTQYF
NA,TRBJ1-3,NA,TRBV7-2,TGTGCCAGCAGCCCCCTAGTGGGGGCTCGAAACACCATATATTTT,CASSPLVGARNTIYF
TRBD2,TRBJ2-5,NA,TRBV5-4,TGTGCCAGCAGCGGCACTAGCGGGGGGCAAGAGACCCAGTACTTC,CASSGTSGGQETQYF
TRBD1,TRBJ2-5,NA,TRBV28,TGTGCCAGCAGTCGACAGGGGGTAGGTTGGACCCAGTACTTC,CASSRQGVGWTQYF
NA,TRBJ2-1,NA,TRBV9,TGTGCCAGCAGCGTAGGGGGACTTTTCACCTACAATGAGCAGTTCTTC,CASSVGGLFTYNEQFF
TRBD1,TRBJ1-2,NA,TRBV10-3,TGTGCCATCAGTGATCCCCTGGACAGGGACTATGGCTACACCTTC,CAISDPLDRDYGYTF
NA,TRBJ1-5,NA,TRBV7-8,TGTGCCAGCAGCCCTAGGGCCGGGACACTTCGCAATCAGCCCCAGCATTTT,CASSPRAGTLRNQPQHF
NA,TRBJ1-1,NA,TRBV19,TGTGCCAGTAGTTTTGGGGGTGGGAAGAACACTGAAGCTTTCTTT,CASSFGGGKNTEAFF
TRBD1,TRBJ1-2,NA,TRBV9,TGTGCCAGCAGCGTTTCCCCAGGGGGATATGGCTACACCTTC,CASSVSPGGYGYTF
TRBD1,TRBJ2-4,NA,TRBV2,TGTGCCAGCAGTGAAGCGAGGGGGCGCAACATTCAGTACTTC,CASSEARGRNIQYF
NA,TRBJ2-5,NA,TRBV7-2,TGTGCCAGCAGCTTAGCGCAGAAAGAGACCCAGTACTTC,CASSLAQKETQYF
TRBD1,TRBJ1-5,NA,TRBV6-5,TGTGCCAGCAGTTCCCTCGGACAGGGACTCAATCAGCCCCAGCATTTT,CASSSLGQGLNQPQHF
TRBD1,TRBJ2-7,NA,TRBV2,TGTGCCAGCAGTGAATTGAGACAGGGGGCCTACGAGCAGTACTTC,CASSELRQGAYEQYF
NA,TRBJ2-1,NA,TRBV7-9,TGTGCCAGCAGCTTAAATGGTGGGGCGGCCTCCTACAATGAGCAGTTCTTC,CASSLNGGAASYNEQFF
NA,TRBJ1-2,NA,TRBV10-3,TGTGCCATCAGTGAGTCGTATTCGTCCCTAGGGAGTGGCTACACCTTC,CAISESYSSLGSGYTF
NA,TRBJ2-5,NA,TRBV19,TGTGCCAGTAGTATAACCTCCCAAGAGACCCAGTACTTC,CASSITSQETQYF
TRBD1,TRBJ1-2,NA,TRBV19,TGTGCCAGTAGTATCCAGACAGGGGGCTATGGCTACACCTTC,CASSIQTGGYGYTF
NA,TRBJ1-5,NA,TRBV6-1,TGTGCCAGCAGTGAAGCCCCGGGAGGGAGGGCTAGCAATCAGCCCCAGCATTTT,CASSEAPGGRASNQPQHF
NA,TRBJ1-5,NA,TRBV28,TGTGCCAGCAGCCCGAGTAATCAGCCCCAGCATTTT,CASSPSNQPQHF
NA,TRBJ2-7,NA,TRBV2,TGTGCCAGCGGGGGAATTGGCGAGCAGTACTTC,CASGGIGEQYF